Listed here is a single T cell receptor (beta chain). V was cut by 1 base and J by 0 bases, with 13 bases left in between. CDR3 size: 17 residues. Germline lookup yields CDR1 MDHEN and CDR2 SYDVKM. Clones were sequenced by immunoSEQ multiplex PCR, and TCRdb holds only the in-frame ones, with some missing. The sample carries 200,000 to 300,000 clones, about four fifths recorded once. The data were obtained in a study of blood T cell repertoires in COVID-19. This TCR came from a man older than 75 with acute or convalescent COVID-19. The sequencing sample was made of peripheral blood. The chain links TRBV28 to TRBJ1-5; D is perhaps TRBD1 (6 bases). The CDR3 sequence: CASSLFRDTYSNQPQHF. The CDR3 nucleotides read TGTGCCAGCAGTTTATTCCGGGACACCTATAGCAATCAGCCCCAGCATTTT. Together with reference TRBV28 and TRBJ1-5, the CDR3 gives the full variable domain: DVKVTQSSRYLVKRTGEKVFLECVQDMDHENMFWYRQDPGLGLRLIYFSYDVKMKEKGDIPEGYSVSREKKERFSLILESASTNQTSMYLCASSLFRDTYSNQPQHFGDGTRLSIL.